Sequencing of this TCR beta chain was carried out in a study of cytomegalovirus exposure and HLA in healthy donors. The primer mix had 60 Vbeta and 13 Jbeta primers. Profiling relied on immunoSEQ multiplex PCR, and the TCRdb table lists in-frame clones only, not all of them. This table has roughly 140,000 clones, about 64% appearing once. The V gene end was trimmed by 1 base and the J gene end by 3 bases; junction bases not matched to a gene: 9. The CDR3 is 17 amino acids. CDR1 is MDHEN, CDR2 SYDVKM, per germline. This clone has only a few counts. Its matching antigen is unknown. Points from the study as a whole: In a later analysis, an Asian-associated ancestry cluster reportedly showed fewer N-insertions than the roughly 730-donor mean. A later analysis, which compared TCR beta chains of equal frequency, found the HLA-associated ones more clonally expanded. In presence/absence analyses, roughly uniform sequencing depth across donors was assumed. Among immune exposure information, only CMV serostatus was available.

The TCR sequence derives from a woman aged 30 to 39 in good health and CMV-seropositive. Sequenced input: PBMCs. V usage is TRBV28 and J usage is TRBJ1-5, with TRBD1 identical over 7 bases. CDR3 loop: CASSLFLQGRNNQPQHF. The CDR3 region has the DNA TGTGCCAGCAGTTTATTTCTACAGGGGAGAAACAATCAGCCCCAGCATTTT.